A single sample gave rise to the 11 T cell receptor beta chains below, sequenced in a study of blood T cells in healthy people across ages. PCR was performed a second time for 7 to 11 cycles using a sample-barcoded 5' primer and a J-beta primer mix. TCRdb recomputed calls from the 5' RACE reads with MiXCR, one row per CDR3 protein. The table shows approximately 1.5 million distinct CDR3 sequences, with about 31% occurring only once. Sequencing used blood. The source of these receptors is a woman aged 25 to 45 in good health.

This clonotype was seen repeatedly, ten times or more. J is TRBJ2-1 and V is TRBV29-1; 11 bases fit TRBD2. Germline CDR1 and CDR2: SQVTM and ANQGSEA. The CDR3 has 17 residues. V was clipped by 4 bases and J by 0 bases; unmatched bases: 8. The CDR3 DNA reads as TGCAGCGTTGCCGGGACTAGCGGAGCCGGCTCCTACAATGAGCAGTTCTTC. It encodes CSVAGTSGAGSYNEQFF.

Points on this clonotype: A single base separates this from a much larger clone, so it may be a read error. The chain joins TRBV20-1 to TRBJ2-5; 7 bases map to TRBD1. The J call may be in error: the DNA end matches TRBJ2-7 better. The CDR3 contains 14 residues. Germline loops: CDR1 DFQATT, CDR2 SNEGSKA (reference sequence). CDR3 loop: CRAKPLRQGYEQYF. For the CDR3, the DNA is TGCAGGGCTAAGCCACTACGACAGGGCTACGAGCAGTACTTC.

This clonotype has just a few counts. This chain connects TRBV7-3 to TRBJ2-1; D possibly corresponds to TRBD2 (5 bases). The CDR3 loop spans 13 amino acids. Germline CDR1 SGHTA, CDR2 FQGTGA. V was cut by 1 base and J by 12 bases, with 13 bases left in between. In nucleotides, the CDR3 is TGTGCCAGCAGCTTAATGAGGTCAGGAGGGCAGTTCTTC. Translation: CASSLMRSGGQFF.

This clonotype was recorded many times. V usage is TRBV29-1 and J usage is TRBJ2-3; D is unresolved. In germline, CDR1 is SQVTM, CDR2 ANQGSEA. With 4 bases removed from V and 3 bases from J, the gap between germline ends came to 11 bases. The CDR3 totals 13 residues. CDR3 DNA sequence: TGCAGCGTTGTAAGGTTTGAAACAGATACGCAGTATTTT. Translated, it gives CSVVRFETDTQYF.

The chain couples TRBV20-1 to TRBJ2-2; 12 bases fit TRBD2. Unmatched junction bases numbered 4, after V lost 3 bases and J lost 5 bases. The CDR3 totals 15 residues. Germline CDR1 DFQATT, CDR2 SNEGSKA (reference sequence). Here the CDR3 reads CSASPSGGATGELFF. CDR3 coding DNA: TGCAGTGCTAGCCCTAGCGGGGGGGCAACCGGGGAGCTGTTTTTT.

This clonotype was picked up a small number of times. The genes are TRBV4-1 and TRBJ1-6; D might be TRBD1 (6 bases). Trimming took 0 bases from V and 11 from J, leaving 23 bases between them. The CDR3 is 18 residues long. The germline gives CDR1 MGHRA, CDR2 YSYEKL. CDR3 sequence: CASSQDPYGQGRIAPLHF. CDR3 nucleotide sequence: TGCGCCAGCAGCCAAGACCCTTATGGCCAGGGGCGTATTGCACCCCTCCACTTT.

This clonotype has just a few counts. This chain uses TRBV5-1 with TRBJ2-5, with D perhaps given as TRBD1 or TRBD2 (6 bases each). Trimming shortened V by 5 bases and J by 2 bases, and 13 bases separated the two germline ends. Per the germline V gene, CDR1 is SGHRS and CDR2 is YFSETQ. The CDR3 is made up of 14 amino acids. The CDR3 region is CASRLEGGQETQYF. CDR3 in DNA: TGCGCCAGCAGATTAGAAGGGGGGCAAGAGACCCAGTACTTC.

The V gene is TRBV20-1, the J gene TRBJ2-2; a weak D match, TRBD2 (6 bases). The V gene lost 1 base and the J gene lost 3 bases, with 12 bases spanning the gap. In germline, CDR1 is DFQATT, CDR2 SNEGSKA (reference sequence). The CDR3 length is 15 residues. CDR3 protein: CSARVGGVYTGELFF. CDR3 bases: TGCAGTGCTAGAGTCGGAGGGGTGTACACCGGGGAGCTGTTTTTT.

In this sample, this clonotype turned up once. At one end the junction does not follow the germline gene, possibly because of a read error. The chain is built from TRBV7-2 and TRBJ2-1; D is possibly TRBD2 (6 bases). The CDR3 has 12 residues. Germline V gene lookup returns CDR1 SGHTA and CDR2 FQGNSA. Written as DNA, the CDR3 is TGTGCCTCGGGGGTGGCCTACAATGAGAAGTTCTTC. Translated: CASGVAYNEKFF.

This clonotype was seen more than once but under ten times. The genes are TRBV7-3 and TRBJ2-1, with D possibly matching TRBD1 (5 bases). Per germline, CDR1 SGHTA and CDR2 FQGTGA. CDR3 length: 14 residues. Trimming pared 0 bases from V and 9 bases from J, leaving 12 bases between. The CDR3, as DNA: TGTGCCAGCAGCTTAACAGGGGTTTCGGGTGAGCAGTTCTTC. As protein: CASSLTGVSGEQFF.

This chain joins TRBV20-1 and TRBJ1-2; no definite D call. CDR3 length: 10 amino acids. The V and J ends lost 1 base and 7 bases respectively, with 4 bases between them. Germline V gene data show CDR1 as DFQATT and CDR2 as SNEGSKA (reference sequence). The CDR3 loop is CSARAPGYTF. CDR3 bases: TGCAGTGCTAGAGCACCTGGCTACACCTTC.